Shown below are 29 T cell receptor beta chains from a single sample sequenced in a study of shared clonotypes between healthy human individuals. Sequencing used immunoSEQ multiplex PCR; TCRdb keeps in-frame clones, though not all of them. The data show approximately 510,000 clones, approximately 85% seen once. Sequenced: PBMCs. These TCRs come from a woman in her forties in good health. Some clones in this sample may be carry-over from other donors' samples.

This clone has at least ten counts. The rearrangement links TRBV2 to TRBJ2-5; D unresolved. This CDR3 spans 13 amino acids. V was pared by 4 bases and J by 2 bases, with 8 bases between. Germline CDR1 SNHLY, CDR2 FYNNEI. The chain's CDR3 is CASSAQKQETQYF. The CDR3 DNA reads TGTGCCAGCAGTGCCCAGAAACAAGAGACCCAGTACTTC.

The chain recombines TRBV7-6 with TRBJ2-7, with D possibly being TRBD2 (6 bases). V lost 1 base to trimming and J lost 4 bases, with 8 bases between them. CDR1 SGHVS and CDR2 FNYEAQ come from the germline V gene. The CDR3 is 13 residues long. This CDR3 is CASSLGGGYEQYF. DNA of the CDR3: TGTGCCAGCAGCTTAGGGGGAGGATACGAGCAGTACTTC.

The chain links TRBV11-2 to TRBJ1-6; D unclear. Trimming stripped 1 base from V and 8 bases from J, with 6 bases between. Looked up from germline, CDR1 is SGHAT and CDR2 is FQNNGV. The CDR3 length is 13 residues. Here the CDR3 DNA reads TGTGCCAGCAGCTTAGCACGAGATTCACCCCTCCACTTT. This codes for CASSLARDSPLHF.

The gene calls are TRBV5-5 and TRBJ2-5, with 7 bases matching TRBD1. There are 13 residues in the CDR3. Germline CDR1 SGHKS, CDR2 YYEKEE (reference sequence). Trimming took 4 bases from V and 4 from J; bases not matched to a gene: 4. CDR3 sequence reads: CASSGDSLETQYF. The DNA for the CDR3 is TGTGCCAGCAGCGGGGACAGCCTAGAGACCCAGTACTTC.

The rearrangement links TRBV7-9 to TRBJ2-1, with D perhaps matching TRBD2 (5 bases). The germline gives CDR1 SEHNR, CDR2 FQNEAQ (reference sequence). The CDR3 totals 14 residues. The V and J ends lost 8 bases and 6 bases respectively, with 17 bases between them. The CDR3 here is CASGRIGMGNEQFF. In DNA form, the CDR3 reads TGTGCCAGCGGAAGAATCGGGATGGGCAATGAGCAGTTCTTC.

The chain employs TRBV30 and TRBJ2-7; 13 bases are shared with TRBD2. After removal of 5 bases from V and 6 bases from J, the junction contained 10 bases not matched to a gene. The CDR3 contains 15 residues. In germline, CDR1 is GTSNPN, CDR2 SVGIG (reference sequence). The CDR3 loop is CAWQDTSGRVGEQYF. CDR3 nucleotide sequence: TGTGCCTGGCAGGACACTAGCGGGAGGGTCGGCGAGCAGTACTTC. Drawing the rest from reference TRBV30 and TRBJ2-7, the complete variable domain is SQTIHQWPATLVQPVGSPLSLECTVEGTSNPNLYWYRQAAGRGLQLLFYSVGIGQISSEVPQNLSASRPQDRQFILSSKKLLLSDSGFYLCAWQDTSGRVGEQYFGPGTRLTVT.

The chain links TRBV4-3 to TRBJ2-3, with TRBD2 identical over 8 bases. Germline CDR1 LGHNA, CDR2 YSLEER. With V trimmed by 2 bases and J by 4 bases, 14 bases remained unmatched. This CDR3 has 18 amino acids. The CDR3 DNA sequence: TGCGCCAGCAGCCAAAGGCCCTATCGGTCGGGAGGGCCAGATACGCAGTATTTT. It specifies CASSQRPYRSGGPDTQYF.

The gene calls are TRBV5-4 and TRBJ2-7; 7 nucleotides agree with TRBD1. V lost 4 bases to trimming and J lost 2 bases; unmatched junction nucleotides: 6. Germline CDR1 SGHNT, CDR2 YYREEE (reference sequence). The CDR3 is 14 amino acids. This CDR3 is CASSPGTDTYEQYF. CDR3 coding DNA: TGTGCCAGCAGCCCCGGGACAGATACCTACGAGCAGTACTTC.

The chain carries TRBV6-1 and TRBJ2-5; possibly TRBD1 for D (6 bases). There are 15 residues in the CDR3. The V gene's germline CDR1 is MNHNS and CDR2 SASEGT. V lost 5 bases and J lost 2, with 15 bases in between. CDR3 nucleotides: TGTGCCAGCAGTCCACACCCGCAGGGGCAAGAGACCCAGTACTTC. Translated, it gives CASSPHPQGQETQYF.

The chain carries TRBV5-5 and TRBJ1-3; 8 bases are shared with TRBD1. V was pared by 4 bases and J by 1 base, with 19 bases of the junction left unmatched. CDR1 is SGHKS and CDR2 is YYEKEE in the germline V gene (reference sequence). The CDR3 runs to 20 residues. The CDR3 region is CASSPSLARAGTGSGNTIYF. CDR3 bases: TGTGCCAGCAGCCCCAGCTTGGCTCGGGCCGGGACAGGTTCTGGAAACACCATATATTTT.

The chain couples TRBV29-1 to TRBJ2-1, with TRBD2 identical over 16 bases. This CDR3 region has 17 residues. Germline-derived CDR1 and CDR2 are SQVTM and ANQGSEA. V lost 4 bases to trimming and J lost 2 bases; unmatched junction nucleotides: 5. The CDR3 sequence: CSVGGLAGGIPYNEQFF. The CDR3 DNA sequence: TGCAGCGTTGGGGGACTAGCGGGAGGGATCCCCTACAATGAGCAGTTCTTC.

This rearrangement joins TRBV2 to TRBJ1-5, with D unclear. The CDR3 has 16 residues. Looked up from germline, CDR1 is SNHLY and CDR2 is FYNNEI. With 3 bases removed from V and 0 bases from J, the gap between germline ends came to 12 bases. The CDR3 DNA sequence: TGTGCCAGCAGTGAGGTGGAGGTGCTTAGCAATCAGCCCCAGCATTTT. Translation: CASSEVEVLSNQPQHF.

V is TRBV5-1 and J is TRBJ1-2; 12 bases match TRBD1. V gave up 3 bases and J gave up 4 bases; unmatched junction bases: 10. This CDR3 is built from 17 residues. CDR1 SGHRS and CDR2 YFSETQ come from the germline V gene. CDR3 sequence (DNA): TGCGCCAGCAGCTCGGCCGGGACAGGGGGCGTCAGCTATGGCTACACCTTC. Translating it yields CASSSAGTGGVSYGYTF.

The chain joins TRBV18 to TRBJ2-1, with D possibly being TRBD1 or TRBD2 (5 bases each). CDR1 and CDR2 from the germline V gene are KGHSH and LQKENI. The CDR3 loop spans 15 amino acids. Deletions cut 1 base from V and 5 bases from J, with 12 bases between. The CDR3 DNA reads TGTGCCAGCTCACCACGGGGGTCGTGGGACAATGAGCAGTTCTTC. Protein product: CASSPRGSWDNEQFF.

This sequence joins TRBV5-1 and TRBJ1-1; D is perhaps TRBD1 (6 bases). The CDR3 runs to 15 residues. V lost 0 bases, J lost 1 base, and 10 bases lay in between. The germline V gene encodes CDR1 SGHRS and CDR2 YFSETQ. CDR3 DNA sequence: TGCGCCAGCAGCTTGGAGGGGGGAGGGAACACTGAAGCTTTCTTT. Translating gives CASSLEGGGNTEAFF.

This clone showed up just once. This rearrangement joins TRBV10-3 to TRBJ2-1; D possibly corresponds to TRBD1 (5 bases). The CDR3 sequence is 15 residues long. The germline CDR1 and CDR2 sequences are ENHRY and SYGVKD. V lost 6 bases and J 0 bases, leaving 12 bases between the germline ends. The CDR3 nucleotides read TGTGCCATCAGCGGGCGGACAAACTCCTACAATGAGCAGTTCTTC. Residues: CAISGRTNSYNEQFF.

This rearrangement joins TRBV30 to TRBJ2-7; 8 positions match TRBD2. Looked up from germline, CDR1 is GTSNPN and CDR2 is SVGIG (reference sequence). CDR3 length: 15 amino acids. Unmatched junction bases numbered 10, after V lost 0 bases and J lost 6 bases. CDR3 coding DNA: TGTGCCTGGAGTGTAAAGCGGGAGCCCGCGGCCGAGCAGTACTTC. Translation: CAWSVKREPAAEQYF.

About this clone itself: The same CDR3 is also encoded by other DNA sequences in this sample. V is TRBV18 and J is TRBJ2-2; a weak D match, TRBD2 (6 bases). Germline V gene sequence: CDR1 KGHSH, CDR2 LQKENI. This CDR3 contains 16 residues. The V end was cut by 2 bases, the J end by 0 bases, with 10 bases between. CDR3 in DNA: TGTGCCAGCTCACCATTTCCTAGCGCGAACACCGGGGAGCTGTTTTTT. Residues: CASSPFPSANTGELFF.

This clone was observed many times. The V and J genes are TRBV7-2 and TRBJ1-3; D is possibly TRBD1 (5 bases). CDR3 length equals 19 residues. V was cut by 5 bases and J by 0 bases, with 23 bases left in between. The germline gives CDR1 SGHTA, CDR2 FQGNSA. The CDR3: CASSPASGGRQSSGNTIYF. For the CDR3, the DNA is TGTGCCAGCAGCCCCGCTTCTGGGGGACGACAGAGCTCTGGAAACACCATATATTTT.

The CDR3 DNA is TGTGCCACCAACCTGGTTCCGGAGTCCTACGAGCAGTACTTC. Encoded protein: CATNLVPESYEQYF. V usage is TRBV6-1 and J usage is TRBJ2-7; D remains unclear. CDR3 length: 14 amino acids. V gave up 10 bases and J gave up 1 base, with 17 bases separating them. Germline V lookup: CDR1 MNHNS, CDR2 SASEGT.

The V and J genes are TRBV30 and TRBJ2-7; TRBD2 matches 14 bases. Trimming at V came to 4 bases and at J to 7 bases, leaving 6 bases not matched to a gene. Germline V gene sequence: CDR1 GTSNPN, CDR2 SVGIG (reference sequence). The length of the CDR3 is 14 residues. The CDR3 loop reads CAWTRLAGGGEQYF. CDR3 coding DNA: TGTGCCTGGACTAGACTAGCGGGAGGGGGGGAGCAGTACTTC.

CDR3 sequence: CASTTRQGGNQPQHF. The CDR3 bases are TGTGCCAGCACCACCCGACAGGGGGGCAATCAGCCCCAGCATTTT. V gene TRBV28 combines with J gene TRBJ1-5; 9 bases are shared with TRBD1. Trimming at V came to 7 bases and at J to 2 bases, leaving 6 bases not matched to a gene. The germline gives CDR1 MDHEN, CDR2 SYDVKM. The CDR3 loop spans 15 amino acids. Using reference TRBV28 and TRBJ1-5 for the parts outside the CDR3, the full variable domain is DVKVTQSSRYLVKRTGEKVFLECVQDMDHENMFWYRQDPGLGLRLIYFSYDVKMKEKGDIPEGYSVSREKKERFSLILESASTNQTSMYLCASTTRQGGNQPQHFGDGTRLSIL.

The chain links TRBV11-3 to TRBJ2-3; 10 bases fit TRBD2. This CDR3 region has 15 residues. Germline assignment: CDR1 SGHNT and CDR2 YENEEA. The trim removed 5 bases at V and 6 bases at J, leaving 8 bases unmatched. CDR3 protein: CASSLSSGSWDTQYF. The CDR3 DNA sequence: TGTGCCAGCAGCCTGTCTAGCGGGAGTTGGGATACGCAGTATTTT.

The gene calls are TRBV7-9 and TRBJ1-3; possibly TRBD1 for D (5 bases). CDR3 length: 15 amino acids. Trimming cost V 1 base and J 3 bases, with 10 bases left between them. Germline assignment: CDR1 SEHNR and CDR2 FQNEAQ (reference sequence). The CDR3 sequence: CASSLDEGLGNTIYF. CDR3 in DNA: TGTGCCAGCAGCTTAGACGAGGGGCTTGGAAACACCATATATTTT.

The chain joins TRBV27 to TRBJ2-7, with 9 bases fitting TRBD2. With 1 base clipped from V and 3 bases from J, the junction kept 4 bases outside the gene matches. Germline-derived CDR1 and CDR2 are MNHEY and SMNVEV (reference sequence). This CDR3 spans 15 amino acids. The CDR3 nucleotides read TGTGCCAGCAGTTTATTCCCTAGCGGGATCTACGAGCAGTACTTC. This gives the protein CASSLFPSGIYEQYF.

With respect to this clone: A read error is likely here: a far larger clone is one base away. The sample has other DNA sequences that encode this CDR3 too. The CDR3 reads CTIRQPQNTEAFF. The CDR3 region has the DNA TGTACCATTCGACAGCCCCAGAACACTGAAGCTTTCTTT. The chain combines TRBV6-6 with TRBJ1-1, with D possibly being TRBD1 (5 bases). Germline V gene lookup returns CDR1 MNHNY and CDR2 SVGAGI (reference sequence). The CDR3 sequence is 13 residues long.

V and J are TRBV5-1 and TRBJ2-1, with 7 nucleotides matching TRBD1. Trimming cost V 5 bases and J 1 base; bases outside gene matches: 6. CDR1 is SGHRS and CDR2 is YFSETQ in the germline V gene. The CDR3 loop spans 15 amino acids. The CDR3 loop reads CASRETGESYNEQFF. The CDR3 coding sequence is TGCGCCAGCAGAGAAACAGGGGAATCCTACAATGAGCAGTTCTTC.

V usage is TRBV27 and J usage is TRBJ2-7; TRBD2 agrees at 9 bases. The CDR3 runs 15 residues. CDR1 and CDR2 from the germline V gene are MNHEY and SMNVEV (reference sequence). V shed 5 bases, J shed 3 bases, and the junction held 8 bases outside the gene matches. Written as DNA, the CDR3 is TGTGCCAGCAGTGACTTAGCGGGAGTCAACTACGAGCAGTACTTC. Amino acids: CASSDLAGVNYEQYF.

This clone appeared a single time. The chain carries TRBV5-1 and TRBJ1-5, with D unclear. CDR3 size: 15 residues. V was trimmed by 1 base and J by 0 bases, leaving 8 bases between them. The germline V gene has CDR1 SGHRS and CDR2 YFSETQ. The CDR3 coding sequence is TGCGCCAGCAGCTTGTCAGGAAATAGCAATCAGCCCCAGCATTTT. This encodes CASSLSGNSNQPQHF.